This is a list of T cell receptor beta chains from one sample in a study of cytomegalovirus exposure and HLA in healthy donors. Some clones are missing from TCRdb's copy, which holds only in-frame ones; the method was immunoSEQ multiplex PCR. The table shows 100,000 to 150,000 clones, with 75% to 85% occurring only once. The sequenced material came from PBMCs. All receptors come from a man younger than 45 in good health and CMV-seropositive. The CDR3 runs from the conserved cysteine through the conserved F or W. Each record gives: CDR3 protein, CDR3 DNA, D gene, clone size, V gene, J gene. The D gene is left open where the match is weak. Expanded clones get a size class; other rows say once, few or many, or leave the size out.

CDR3: CATSLDRGLNQPQHF
DNA: TGTGCCACCAGCTTGGACAGGGGACTTAATCAGCCCCAGCATTTT
D: TRBD1
size: -
V: TRBV15
J: TRBJ1-5

CDR3: CASRGAGREQYF
DNA: TGTGCCAGCAGGGGAGCGGGGAGGGAGCAGTACTTC
D: TRBD2
size: -
V: TRBV2
J: TRBJ2-7

CDR3: CASSPPGTGLLNEQFF
DNA: TGTGCCAGCAGCCCGCCCGGGACAGGGCTACTCAATGAGCAGTTCTTC
D: TRBD1
size: -
V: TRBV7-9
J: TRBJ2-1

CDR3: CASSPPWGLTDTQYF
DNA: TGTGCCAGCAGTCCCCCGTGGGGCCTCACAGATACGCAGTATTTT
D: -
size: -
V: TRBV28
J: TRBJ2-3

CDR3: CASSLDQGNYGYTF
DNA: TGTGCCAGCAGCTTAGATCAGGGGAACTATGGCTACACCTTC
D: -
size: few
V: TRBV11-2
J: TRBJ1-2

CDR3: CASSATGGAYEQYF
DNA: TGTGCCAGCAGCGCGACAGGGGGCGCGTACGAGCAGTACTTC
D: TRBD1
size: -
V: TRBV9
J: TRBJ2-7

CDR3: CASSLVPSGGAFNEQFF
DNA: TGCGCCAGCAGCTTGGTTCCCAGCGGGGGGGCTTTTAATGAGCAGTTCTTC
D: TRBD2
size: once
V: TRBV5-1
J: TRBJ2-1

CDR3: CASRPDRAGNTIYF
DNA: TGTGCCAGCAGACCGGACAGGGCTGGAAACACCATATATTTT
D: TRBD1
size: -
V: TRBV6-5
J: TRBJ1-3

CDR3: CASSEGTNEQFF
DNA: TGCGCCAGCAGTGAGGGCACGAATGAGCAGTTCTTC
D: -
size: -
V: TRBV10-1
J: TRBJ2-1

CDR3: CASSLTTSGGHNEQFF
DNA: TGTGCCAGCAGCTTAACGACTAGCGGGGGGCACAATGAGCAGTTCTTC
D: TRBD2
size: -
V: TRBV7-6
J: TRBJ2-1

CDR3: CASSDTGQGKQPQHF
DNA: TGTGCCAGCAGCGACACGGGACAGGGGAAACAGCCCCAGCATTTT
D: TRBD1
size: once
V: TRBV7-6
J: TRBJ1-5

CDR3: CASSKAVYPGTGVEETQYF
DNA: TGTGCCAGCAGCAAAGCGGTATACCCCGGGACAGGGGTGGAAGAGACCCAGTACTTC
D: -
size: -
V: TRBV21-1
J: TRBJ2-5

CDR3: CASSRTNRDYEQYF
DNA: TGTGCCAGCAGCCGGACGAACAGGGACTACGAGCAGTACTTC
D: -
size: few
V: TRBV27
J: TRBJ2-7

CDR3: CAWTSGVFNEQFF
DNA: TGTGCCTGGACTAGCGGGGTCTTTAATGAGCAGTTCTTC
D: TRBD2
size: once
V: TRBV30
J: TRBJ2-1

CDR3: CSVERGSVAFF
DNA: TGCAGCGTTGAAAGGGGGTCCGTCGCTTTCTTT
D: -
size: -
V: TRBV29-1
J: TRBJ1-1

CDR3: CASSLDGRGPQETQYF
DNA: TGCGCCAGCAGCTTGGATGGCAGGGGGCCCCAAGAGACCCAGTACTTC
D: TRBD1
size: -
V: TRBV5-1
J: TRBJ2-5

CDR3: CASGQGDQPQHF
DNA: TGTGCCAGTGGGCAGGGGGACCAGCCCCAGCATTTT
D: TRBD1
size: -
V: TRBV2
J: TRBJ1-5

CDR3: CATRGDRGETQYF
DNA: TGTGCCACGAGGGGGGACAGGGGAGAGACCCAGTACTTC
D: TRBD1
size: -
V: TRBV2
J: TRBJ2-5

CDR3: CASSLDGGYNSPLHF
DNA: TGTGCCAGCAGCTTGGATGGGGGGTATAATTCACCCCTCCACTTT
D: -
size: -
V: TRBV5-6
J: TRBJ1-6

CDR3: CASSRRANYGYTF
DNA: TGTGCCAGTAGTAGACGGGCTAACTATGGCTACACCTTC
D: -
size: few
V: TRBV19
J: TRBJ1-2

CDR3: CASSLNPRVGNEQFF
DNA: TGTGCCAGCAGCTTAAACCCCCGGGTCGGAAATGAGCAGTTCTTC
D: -
size: once
V: TRBV7-3
J: TRBJ2-1

CDR3: CASSLGGAQYF
DNA: TGTGCCAGCAGCTTGGGTGGGGCGCAGTACTTC
D: -
size: -
V: TRBV5-6
J: TRBJ2-7

CDR3: CASSWTGQGTEAFF
DNA: TGCGCCAGCAGCTGGACAGGACAGGGCACTGAAGCTTTCTTT
D: TRBD1
size: -
V: TRBV5-1
J: TRBJ1-1

CDR3: CASSPGQALYEQYF
DNA: TGCGCCAGCAGCCCTGGACAGGCGCTTTACGAGCAGTACTTC
D: TRBD1
size: -
V: TRBV5-1
J: TRBJ2-7

CDR3: CASSFWDWDGDDNQPQHF
DNA: TGTGCCAGCAGCTTTTGGGACTGGGATGGGGATGACAATCAGCCCCAGCATTTT
D: -
size: -
V: TRBV7-8
J: TRBJ1-5

CDR3: CASSPPGTSGREQYF
DNA: TGTGCCAGCAGCCCTCCTGGGACTAGCGGGAGGGAGCAGTACTTC
D: TRBD2
size: -
V: TRBV4-2
J: TRBJ2-7

CDR3: CAWSVKPRRDF
DNA: TGTGCCTGGAGTGTAAAACCCAGGAGGGACTTT
D: -
size: -
V: TRBV30
J: TRBJ1-6